The entry below describes one TCR beta chain. Per the authors' pipeline: Amplification of reference gene primers provided the estimated nucleated cell counts. Libraries were prepared by immunoSEQ multiplex PCR; TCRdb keeps only in-frame clonotypes and omits some of them. V, J and clone size reflect that table, while D and trimming were determined from the DNA. Of some 40,000 clones in the sample, more than 75% were seen once. This CDR3 spans 14 amino acids. V shed 6 bases and J shed 0 bases, with 9 bases lying between them. The germline gives CDR1 MNHEY, CDR2 SMNVEV (reference sequence). The source of the sample is a study of blood T cell repertoires in COVID-19. Across the whole study: Samples taken during acute and convalescent COVID-19 were collected in the United States, Italy and Spain. T cells, B-cell-depleted T cells, or PBMCs supplied cDNA or gDNA.

The sample taken for sequencing was peripheral blood. This rearrangement joins TRBV27 to TRBJ1-5; D gene ambiguous. This TCR came from a man in his forties or fifties with active or convalescent COVID-19. The CDR3 reads CASSPVHSNQPQHF. In DNA, the CDR3 is TGTGCCAGCAGCCCGGTCCATAGCAATCAGCCCCAGCATTTT.